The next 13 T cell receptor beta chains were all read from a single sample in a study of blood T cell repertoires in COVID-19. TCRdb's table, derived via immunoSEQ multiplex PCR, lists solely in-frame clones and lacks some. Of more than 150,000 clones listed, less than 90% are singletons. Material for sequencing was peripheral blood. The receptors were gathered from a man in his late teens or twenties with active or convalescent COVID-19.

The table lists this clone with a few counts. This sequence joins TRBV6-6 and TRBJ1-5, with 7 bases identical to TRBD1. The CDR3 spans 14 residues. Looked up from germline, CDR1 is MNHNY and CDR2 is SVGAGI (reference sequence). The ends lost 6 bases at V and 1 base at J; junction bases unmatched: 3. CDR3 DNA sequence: TGTGCCAGCAGCCTGGACAGGAGCAATCAGCCCCAGCATTTT. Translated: CASSLDRSNQPQHF.

The CDR3 protein is CASSLDRDRGNYGYTF. CDR3 nucleotide sequence: TGTGCCAGCAGCTTAGATCGGGACAGGGGAAACTATGGCTACACCTTC. This sequence joins TRBV7-9 and TRBJ1-2, with 10 bases fitting TRBD1. J was trimmed by 2 bases and V by 1 base; bases with no gene match: 4. This CDR3 is built from 16 residues. In germline, CDR1 is SEHNR, CDR2 FQNEAQ (reference sequence).

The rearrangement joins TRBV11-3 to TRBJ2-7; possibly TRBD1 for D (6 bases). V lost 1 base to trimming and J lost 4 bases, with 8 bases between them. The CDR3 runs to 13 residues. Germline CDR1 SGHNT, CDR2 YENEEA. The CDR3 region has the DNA TGTGCCAGCAGCTTAGCACAGGGTTACGAGCAGTACTTC. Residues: CASSLAQGYEQYF.

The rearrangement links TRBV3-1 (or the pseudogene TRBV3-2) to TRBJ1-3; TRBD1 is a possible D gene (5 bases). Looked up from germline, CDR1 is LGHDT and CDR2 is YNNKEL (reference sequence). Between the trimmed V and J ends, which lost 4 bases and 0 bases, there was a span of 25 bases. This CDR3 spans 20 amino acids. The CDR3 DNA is TGTGCCAGCAGCCCTCGCCGAAGGACACCTCCTTTTAGCTCTGGAAACACCATATATTTT. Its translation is CASSPRRRTPPFSSGNTIYF.

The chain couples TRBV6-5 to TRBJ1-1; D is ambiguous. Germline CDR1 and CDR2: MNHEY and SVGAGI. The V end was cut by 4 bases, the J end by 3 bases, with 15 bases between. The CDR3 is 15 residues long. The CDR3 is CASSSHGRMDTEAFF. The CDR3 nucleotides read TGTGCCAGCAGTTCCCACGGCAGGATGGACACTGAAGCTTTCTTT.

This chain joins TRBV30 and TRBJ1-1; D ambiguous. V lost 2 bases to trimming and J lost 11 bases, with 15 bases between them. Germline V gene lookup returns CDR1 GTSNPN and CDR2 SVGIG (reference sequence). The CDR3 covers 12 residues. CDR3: CAWSPPSGGAFF. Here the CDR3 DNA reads TGTGCCTGGAGTCCGCCGTCAGGAGGGGCTTTCTTT.

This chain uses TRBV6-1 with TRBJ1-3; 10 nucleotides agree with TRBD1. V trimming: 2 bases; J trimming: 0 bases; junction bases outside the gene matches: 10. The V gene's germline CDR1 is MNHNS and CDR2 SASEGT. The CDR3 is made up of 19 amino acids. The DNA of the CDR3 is TGTGCCAGCAGTGAATCCCCGGGACAGGGGATTCTCTCTGGAAACACCATATATTTT. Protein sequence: CASSESPGQGILSGNTIYF.

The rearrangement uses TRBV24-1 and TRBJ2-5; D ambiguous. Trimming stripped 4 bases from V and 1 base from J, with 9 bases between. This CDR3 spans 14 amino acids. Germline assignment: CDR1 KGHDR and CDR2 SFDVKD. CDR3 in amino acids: CATSENRPQETQYF. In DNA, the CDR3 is TGTGCCACCAGTGAGAACAGACCCCAAGAGACCCAGTACTTC.

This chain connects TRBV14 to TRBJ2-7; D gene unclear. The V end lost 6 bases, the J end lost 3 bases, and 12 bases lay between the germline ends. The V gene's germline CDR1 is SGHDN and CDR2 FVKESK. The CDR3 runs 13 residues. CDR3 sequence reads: CASSIDTLYEQYF. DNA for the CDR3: TGTGCCAGCAGTATAGACACGCTCTACGAGCAGTACTTC.

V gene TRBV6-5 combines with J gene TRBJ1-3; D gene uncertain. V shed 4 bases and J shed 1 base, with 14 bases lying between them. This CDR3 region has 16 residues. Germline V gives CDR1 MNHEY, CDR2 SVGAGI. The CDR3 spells CASSSPGLGSGNTIYF. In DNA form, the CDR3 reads TGTGCCAGCAGTTCCCCCGGGTTAGGTTCTGGAAACACCATATATTTT.

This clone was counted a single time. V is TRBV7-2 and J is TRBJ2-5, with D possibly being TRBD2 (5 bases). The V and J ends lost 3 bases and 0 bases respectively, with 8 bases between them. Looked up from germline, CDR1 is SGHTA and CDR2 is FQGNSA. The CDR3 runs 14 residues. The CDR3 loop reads CASSLGVYQETQYF. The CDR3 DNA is TGTGCCAGCAGCTTGGGAGTGTACCAAGAGACCCAGTACTTC.

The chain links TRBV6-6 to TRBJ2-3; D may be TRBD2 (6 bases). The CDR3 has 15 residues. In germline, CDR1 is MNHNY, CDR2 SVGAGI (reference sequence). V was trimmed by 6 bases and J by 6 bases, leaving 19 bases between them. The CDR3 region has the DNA TGTGCCAGCAGGGCGGGGCCTTCGCGTCAGGATACGCAGTATTTT. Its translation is CASRAGPSRQDTQYF.

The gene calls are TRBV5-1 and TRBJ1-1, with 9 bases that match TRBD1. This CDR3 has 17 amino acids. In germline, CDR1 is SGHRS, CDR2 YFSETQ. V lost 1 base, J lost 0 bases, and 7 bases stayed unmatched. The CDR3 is CASSLSTGGNLNTEAFF. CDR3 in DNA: TGCGCCAGCAGCTTGTCGACAGGGGGGAACTTGAACACTGAAGCTTTCTTT.